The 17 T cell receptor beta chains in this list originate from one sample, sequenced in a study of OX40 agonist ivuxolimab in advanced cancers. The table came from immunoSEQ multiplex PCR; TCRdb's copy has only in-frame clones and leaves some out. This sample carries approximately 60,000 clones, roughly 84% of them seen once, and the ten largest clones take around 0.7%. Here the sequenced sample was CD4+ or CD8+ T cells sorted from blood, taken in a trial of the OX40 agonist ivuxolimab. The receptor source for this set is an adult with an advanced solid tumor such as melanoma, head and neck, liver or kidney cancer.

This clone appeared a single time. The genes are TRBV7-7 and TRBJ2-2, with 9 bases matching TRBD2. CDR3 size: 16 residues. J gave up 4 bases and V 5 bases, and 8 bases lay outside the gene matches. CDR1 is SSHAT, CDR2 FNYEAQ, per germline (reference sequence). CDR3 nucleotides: TGTGCCAGCAGCCTTAGCGGGGGACGAGGCACCGGGGAGCTGTTTTTT. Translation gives CASSLSGGRGTGELFF.

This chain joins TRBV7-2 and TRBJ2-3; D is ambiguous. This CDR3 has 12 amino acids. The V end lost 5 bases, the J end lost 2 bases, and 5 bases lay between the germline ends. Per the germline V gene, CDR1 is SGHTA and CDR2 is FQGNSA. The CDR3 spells CASSLFTDTQYF. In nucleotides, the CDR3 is TGTGCCAGCAGCCTCTTCACAGATACGCAGTATTTT. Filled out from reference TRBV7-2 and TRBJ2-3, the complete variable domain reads GAGVSQSPSNKVTEKGKDVELRCDPISGHTALYWYRQSLGQGLEFLIYFQGNSAPDKSGLPSDRFSAERTGGSVSTLTIQRTQQEDSAVYLCASSLFTDTQYFGPGTRLTVL.

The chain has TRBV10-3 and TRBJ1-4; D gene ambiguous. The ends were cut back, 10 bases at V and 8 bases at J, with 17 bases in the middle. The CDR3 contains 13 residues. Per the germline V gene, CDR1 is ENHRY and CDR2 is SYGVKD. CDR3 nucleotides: TGTGCCACTGGTCGGGAATCCGGAGAAAAACTGTTTTTT. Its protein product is CATGRESGEKLFF.

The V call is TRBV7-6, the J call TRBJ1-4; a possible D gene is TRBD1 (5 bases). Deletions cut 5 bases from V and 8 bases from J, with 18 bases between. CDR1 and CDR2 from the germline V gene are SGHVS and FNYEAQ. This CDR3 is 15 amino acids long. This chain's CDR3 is CASSPLGQQGEKLFF. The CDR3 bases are TGTGCCAGCAGCCCCCTAGGGCAGCAGGGAGAAAAACTGTTTTTT.

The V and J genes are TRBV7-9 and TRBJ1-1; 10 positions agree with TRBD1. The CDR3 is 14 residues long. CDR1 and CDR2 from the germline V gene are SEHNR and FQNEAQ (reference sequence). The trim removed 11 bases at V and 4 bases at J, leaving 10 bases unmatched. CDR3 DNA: TGTGCCGGCCGCGGGGGACAGGGGTTCACTGAAGCTTTCTTT. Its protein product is CAGRGGQGFTEAFF. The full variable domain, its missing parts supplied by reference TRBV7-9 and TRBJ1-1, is DTGVSQNPRHKITKRGQNVTFRCDPISEHNRLYWYRQTLGQGPEFLTYFQNEAQLEKSRLLSDRFSAERPKGSFSTLEIQRTEQGDSAMYLCAGRGGQGFTEAFFGQGTRLTVV.

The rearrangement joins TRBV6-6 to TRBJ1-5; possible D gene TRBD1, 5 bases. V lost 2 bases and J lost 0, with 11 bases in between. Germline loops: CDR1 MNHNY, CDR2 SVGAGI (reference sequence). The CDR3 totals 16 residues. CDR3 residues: CASSYTGTYSNQPQHF. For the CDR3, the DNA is TGTGCCAGCAGTTACACCGGGACGTATAGCAATCAGCCCCAGCATTTT.

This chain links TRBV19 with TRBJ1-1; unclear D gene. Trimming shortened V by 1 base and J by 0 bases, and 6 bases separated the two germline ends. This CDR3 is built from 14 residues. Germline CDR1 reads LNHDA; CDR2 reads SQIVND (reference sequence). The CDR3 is CASSIGQVNTEAFF. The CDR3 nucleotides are TGTGCCAGTAGTATAGGGCAGGTGAACACTGAAGCTTTCTTT.

The CDR3 protein is CASSSTSRTDYEQYF. The CDR3 nucleotides read TGCGCCAGCAGCTCTACCTCTAGGACAGACTACGAGCAGTACTTC. The genes are TRBV5-1 and TRBJ2-7; tentatively, D is TRBD1 (6 bases). The CDR3 has 15 residues. The V gene's germline CDR1 is SGHRS and CDR2 YFSETQ. V dropped 3 bases and J dropped 3 bases, with 16 bases sitting between them.

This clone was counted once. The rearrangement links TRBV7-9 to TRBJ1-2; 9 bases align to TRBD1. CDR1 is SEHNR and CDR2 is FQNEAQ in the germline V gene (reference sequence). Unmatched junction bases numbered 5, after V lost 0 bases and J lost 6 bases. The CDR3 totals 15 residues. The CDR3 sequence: CASSLAGGQGHGYTF. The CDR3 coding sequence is TGTGCCAGCAGCTTAGCGGGGGGACAGGGCCATGGCTACACCTTC.

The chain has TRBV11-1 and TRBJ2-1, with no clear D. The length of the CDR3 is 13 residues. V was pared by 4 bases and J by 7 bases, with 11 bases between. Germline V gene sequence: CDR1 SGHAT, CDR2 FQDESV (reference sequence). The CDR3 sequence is CASSSNLRNEQFF. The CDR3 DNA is TGTGCCAGCAGCTCTAATTTGCGGAATGAGCAGTTCTTC.

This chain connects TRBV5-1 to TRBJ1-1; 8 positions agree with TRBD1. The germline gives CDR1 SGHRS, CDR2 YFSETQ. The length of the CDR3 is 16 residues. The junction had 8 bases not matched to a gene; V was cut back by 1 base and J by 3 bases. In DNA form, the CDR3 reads TGCGCCAGCAGCTTGAGGGGGACAGGAAGGGACACTGAAGCTTTCTTT. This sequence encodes CASSLRGTGRDTEAFF.

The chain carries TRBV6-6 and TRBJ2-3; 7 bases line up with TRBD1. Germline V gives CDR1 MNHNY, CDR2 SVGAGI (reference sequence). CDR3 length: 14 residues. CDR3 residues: CASDRTELTDTQYF. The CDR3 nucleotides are TGTGCTTCGGACAGGACAGAGCTCACAGATACGCAGTATTTT.

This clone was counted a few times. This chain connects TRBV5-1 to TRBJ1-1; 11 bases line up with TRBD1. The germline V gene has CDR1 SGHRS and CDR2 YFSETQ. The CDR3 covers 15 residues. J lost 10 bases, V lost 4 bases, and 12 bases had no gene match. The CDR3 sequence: CASSLRTGGASGAFF. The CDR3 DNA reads TGCGCCAGCAGCCTCCGGACAGGGGGCGCATCGGGAGCTTTCTTT. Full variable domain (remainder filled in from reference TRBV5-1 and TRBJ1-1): KAGVTQTPRYLIKTRGQQVTLSCSPISGHRSVSWYQQTPGQGLQFLFEYFSETQRNKGNFPGRFSGRQFSNSRSEMNVSTLELGDSALYLCASSLRTGGASGAFFGQGTRLTVV.

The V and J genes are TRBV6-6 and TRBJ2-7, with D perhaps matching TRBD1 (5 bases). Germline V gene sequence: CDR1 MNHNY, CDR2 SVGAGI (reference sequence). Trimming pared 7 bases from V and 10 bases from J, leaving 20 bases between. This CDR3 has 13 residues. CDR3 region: CASNAGLTDEQYF. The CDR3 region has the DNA TGTGCCAGCAATGCAGGGCTCACGGATGAACAGTACTTC.

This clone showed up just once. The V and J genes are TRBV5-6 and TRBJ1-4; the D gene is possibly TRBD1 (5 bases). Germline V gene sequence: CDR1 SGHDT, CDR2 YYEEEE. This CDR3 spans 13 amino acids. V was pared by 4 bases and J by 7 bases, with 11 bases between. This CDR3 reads CASSPRGGEKLFF. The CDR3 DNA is TGTGCCAGCAGCCCGCGCGGGGGTGAAAAACTGTTTTTT. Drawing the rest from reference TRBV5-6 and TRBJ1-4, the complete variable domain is DAGVTQSPTHLIKTRGQQVTLRCSPKSGHDTVSWYQQALGQGPQFIFQYYEEEERQRGNFPDRFSGHQFPNYSSELNVNALLLGDSALYLCASSPRGGEKLFFGSGTQLSVL.

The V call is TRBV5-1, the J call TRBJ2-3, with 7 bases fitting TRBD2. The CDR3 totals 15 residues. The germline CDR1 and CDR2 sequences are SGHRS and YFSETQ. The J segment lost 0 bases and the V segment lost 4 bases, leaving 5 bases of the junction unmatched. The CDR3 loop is CASSRSGPSTDTQYF. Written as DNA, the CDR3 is TGCGCCAGCAGCCGTAGCGGGCCTAGCACAGATACGCAGTATTTT.

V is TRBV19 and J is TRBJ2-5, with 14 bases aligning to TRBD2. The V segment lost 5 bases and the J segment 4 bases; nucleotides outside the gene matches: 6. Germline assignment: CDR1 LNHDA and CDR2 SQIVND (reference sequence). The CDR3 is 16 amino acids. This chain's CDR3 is CASSAGTSGSGETQYF. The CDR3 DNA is TGTGCCAGTAGTGCCGGGACTAGCGGGAGCGGAGAGACCCAGTACTTC. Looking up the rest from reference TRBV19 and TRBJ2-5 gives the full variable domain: DGGITQSPKYLFRKEGQNVTLSCEQNLNHDAMYWYRQDPGQGLRLIYYSQIVNDFQKGDIAEGYSVSREKKESFPLTVTSAQKNPTAFYLCASSAGTSGSGETQYFGPGTRLLVL.